This T cell receptor beta chain was recorded in a study of blood T cell repertoires in COVID-19. Study background: Whether acute or convalescent, the COVID-19 samples came from the United States, Italy and Spain. The cDNA or gDNA used as material had been derived from T cells, B-cell-depleted T cells, or PBMCs.

Per the original methods: Quantification of nucleated cells was approximated via reference gene primer amplification. Assay used: immunoSEQ multiplex PCR; TCRdb lists only in-frame clones, some missing. V and J calls and clone size are given by that table; D and trimming were obtained from the DNA. This table has 120,000 or so clones, over 75% appearing once. This CDR3 region has 13 residues. V gave up 2 bases and J gave up 10 bases, with 14 bases separating them. Germline V gives CDR1 MNHEY, CDR2 SMNVEV (reference sequence). V usage is TRBV27 and J usage is TRBJ1-1, with D perhaps TRBD1 (5 bases). This receptor was taken from a man aged 55 to 70 with acute or convalescent COVID-19. Input material: peripheral blood. CDR3 sequence reads: CASSLGQGSAAFF. The DNA for the CDR3 is TGTGCCAGCAGTTTAGGTCAGGGAAGTGCAGCTTTCTTT.